Following are 4 T cell receptor beta chains from one sample sequenced in a study of CD8+CD57+ T cells in acquired aplastic anemia. TCR beta VDJ and CDR3 profiling used genomic DNA as template. Using its own MiXCR run on the reads, TCRdb lists one record per CDR3 protein. The sample shows about 190,000 distinct CDR3 sequences, about 64% of them seen only once. The sequencing input was sorted CD4+, CD8+, or CD8+CD57+ T cells (not recorded which) from PBMCs. These receptors came from a human donor with severe aplastic anemia or a healthy control (not recorded which).

This clonotype was recorded a few times. This chain joins TRBV6-4 and TRBJ2-5; 11 bases map to TRBD2. CDR3 length equals 15 residues. Germline values: CDR1 MRHNA, CDR2 SNTAGT. After removal of 5 bases from V and 4 bases from J, the junction contained 6 bases not matched to a gene. CDR3 sequence: CASSRLAGGGETQYF. The DNA of the CDR3 is TGTGCCAGCAGTCGCCTAGCGGGGGGTGGAGAGACCCAGTACTTC.

In its sample, this clonotype was seen a few times. The chain uses TRBV20-1 and TRBJ2-7, with 10 nucleotides matching TRBD2. CDR3 length: 16 residues. With 1 base clipped from V and 4 bases from J, the junction kept 10 bases outside the gene matches. Germline V CDR1 and CDR2: DFQATT, SNEGSKA (reference sequence). CDR3 in amino acids: CSARGSSASGGYEQYF. As DNA, the CDR3 is TGCAGTGCTAGAGGTAGCTCGGCTAGCGGGGGATACGAGCAGTACTTC.

This clonotype was seen more than once but under ten times. The J gene is TRBJ2-7, the V gene TRBV20-1; no reliable D call. V gave up 6 bases and J gave up 0 bases, with 12 bases separating them. This CDR3 contains 13 residues. Germline CDR1 reads DFQATT; CDR2 reads SNEGSKA (reference sequence). DNA for the CDR3: TGCAGTGCCGCTTCGCGCAGCTCCTACGAGCAGTACTTC. It translates to CSAASRSSYEQYF.

The chain employs TRBV20-1 and TRBJ1-6, with D possibly matching TRBD1 (5 bases). Germline loops: CDR1 DFQATT, CDR2 SNEGSKA (reference sequence). The CDR3 totals 15 residues. Deletions cut 6 bases from V and 5 bases from J, with 17 bases between. The CDR3 protein is CSASLPGPNNSPLHF. In DNA, the CDR3 is TGCAGTGCCTCCCTGCCAGGGCCCAATAATTCACCCCTCCACTTT.